Following are 29 T cell receptor beta chains from one sample sequenced in a study of control samples from healthy donors and cancer patients. Data came from immunoSEQ multiplex PCR; TCRdb stores just in-frame clones and leaves some out. The sample holds around 80,000 clones, around nine tenths seen once. Sequencing was performed on blood. Source of these receptors: a woman in her fifties or sixties in good health.

This chain joins TRBV2 and TRBJ1-1; D unresolved. The V gene's germline CDR1 is SNHLY and CDR2 FYNNEI. V was trimmed by 0 bases and J by 1 base, leaving 6 bases between them. This CDR3 region has 14 residues. This CDR3 is CASSEAAGNTEAFF. For the CDR3, the DNA is TGTGCCAGCAGTGAAGCGGCCGGGAACACTGAAGCTTTCTTT. Supplemented by reference TRBV2 and TRBJ1-1, the full variable domain reads EPEVTQTPSHQVTQMGQEVILRCVPISNHLYFYWYRQILGQKVEFLVSFYNNEISEKSEIFDDQFSVERPDGSNFTLKIRSTKLEDSAMYFCASSEAAGNTEAFFGQGTRLTVV.

The J gene is TRBJ1-3, the V gene TRBV4-1, with D tentatively TRBD1 (5 bases). This CDR3 region has 19 residues. Germline CDR1 and CDR2: MGHRA and YSYEKL. V was clipped by 2 bases and J by 4 bases, with 24 bases between them. CDR3 amino acids: CASSQTFNSPPRGGNTIYF. The CDR3 bases are TGCGCCAGCAGCCAAACATTCAATTCTCCACCTAGGGGAGGAAACACCATATATTTT.

The gene calls are TRBV6-2 or TRBV6-3 and TRBJ1-2; 8 positions agree with TRBD1. Germline V CDR1 and CDR2: MNHEY, SVGEGT. The junction had 16 bases not matched to a gene; V was cut back by 6 bases and J by 7 bases. CDR3 length: 16 amino acids. CDR3 protein: CASSPVPGQGWFGYTF. DNA of the CDR3: TGTGCCAGCAGCCCTGTCCCCGGACAGGGTTGGTTTGGCTACACCTTC.

As regards this clone: The identical CDR3 is also encoded by other nucleotide sequences in the sample. The rearrangement links TRBV12-3 or TRBV12-4 to TRBJ2-5; D call uncertain. The CDR3 spans 12 residues. V was shortened by 5 bases and J by 5 bases, with 9 bases between the two germline ends. CDR3 sequence reads: CASSPLAETQYF. CDR3 nucleotides: TGTGCCAGCAGTCCCTTAGCCGAGACCCAGTACTTC.

This clone came up a few times. The chain joins TRBV5-5 to TRBJ2-7; unclear D gene. The CDR3 has 15 residues. Trimming shortened V by 0 bases and J by 2 bases, and 12 bases separated the two germline ends. Germline V CDR1 and CDR2: SGHKS, YYEKEE (reference sequence). In DNA, the CDR3 is TGTGCCAGCAGCTTGGCCTTAGGAGTAGCCTACGAGCAGTACTTC. Translating it yields CASSLALGVAYEQYF. The entire variable domain, with the rest obtained from reference TRBV5-5 and TRBJ2-7, is as follows: DAGVTQSPTHLIKTRGQQVTLRCSPISGHKSVSWYQQVLGQGPQFIFQYYEKEERGRGNFPDRFSARQFPNYSSELNVNALLLGDSALYLCASSLALGVAYEQYFGPGTRLTVT.

This sequence joins TRBV7-2 and TRBJ1-1; 7 bases are a match to TRBD1. V trimming: 5 bases; J trimming: 4 bases; junction bases outside the gene matches: 7. The CDR3 is 14 residues long. CDR1 is SGHTA, CDR2 FQGNSA, per germline. CDR3 loop: CASSETGRATEAFF. CDR3 DNA sequence: TGTGCCAGCAGCGAGACAGGGAGGGCCACTGAAGCTTTCTTT.

This clone was picked up one time. Other nucleotide sequences from this sample produce the same CDR3. This chain joins TRBV19 and TRBJ1-5; D unresolved. The CDR3 has 15 amino acids. V was pared by 3 bases and J by 0 bases, with 9 bases between. CDR1 is LNHDA, CDR2 SQIVND, per germline (reference sequence). The DNA for the CDR3 is TGTGCCAGTAGTATCATACTGACTAGCAATCAGCCCCAGCATTTT. It specifies CASSIILTSNQPQHF.

V and J are TRBV21-1 and TRBJ2-7; the tabulated D call, TRBD1, remains unverified against the DNA. TRBV21-1 is labeled a pseudogene. There are 15 residues in the CDR3. The CDR3 DNA reads TGTGCCAGCTGGACCCCGGGACAGGGGGGCGACGAGCAGTACTTC. This codes for CASWTPGQGGDEQYF.

V and J are TRBV4-1 and TRBJ2-1, with D tentatively TRBD1 (5 bases). The germline V gene has CDR1 MGHRA and CDR2 YSYEKL. This CDR3 is 14 amino acids long. Trimming cost V 1 base and J 7 bases, with 11 bases left between them. DNA for the CDR3: TGCGCCAGCAGCCAAGGCATAGGGGTTAATGAGCAGTTCTTC. It is translated as CASSQGIGVNEQFF.

This sequence joins TRBV18 and TRBJ1-5; D ambiguous. With 5 bases removed from V and 6 bases from J, the gap between germline ends came to 14 bases. The germline V gene encodes CDR1 KGHSH and CDR2 LQKENI. The CDR3 runs to 14 residues. The CDR3 nucleotides are TGTGCCAGCTCAAAACTGGAGAGGAGTCAGCCCCAGCATTTT. Translation: CASSKLERSQPQHF.

The genes are TRBV11-2 and TRBJ2-3, with 8 bases identical to TRBD2. The CDR3 spans 14 residues. Trimming took 3 bases from V and 6 from J; bases not matched to a gene: 5. Germline CDR1 and CDR2: SGHAT and FQNNGV. CDR3 sequence reads: CASSFRGGRDTQYF. In DNA, the CDR3 is TGTGCCAGCAGCTTTCGGGGGGGCCGGGATACGCAGTATTTT. The full variable domain, in which reference TRBV11-2 and TRBJ2-3 provide the parts outside the CDR3, is EAGVAQSPRYKIIEKRQSVAFWCNPISGHATLYWYQQILGQGPKLLIQFQNNGVVDDSQLPKDRFSAERLKGVDSTLKIQPAKLEDSAVYLCASSFRGGRDTQYFGPGTRLTVL.

This rearrangement joins TRBV21-1 to TRBJ1-1; the tabulated D call, TRBD1, remains unverified against the DNA. TRBV21-1 is classified as a pseudogene. This CDR3 has 13 residues. CDR3 sequence (DNA): TGTGCCAGCAGGTGGGCCCGGCTCACTGAAGCTTTCTTT. Translation: CASRWARLTEAFF.

V usage is TRBV27 and J usage is TRBJ2-3, with D unresolved. CDR3 length: 13 residues. Germline assignment: CDR1 MNHEY and CDR2 SMNVEV (reference sequence). V lost 8 bases to trimming and J lost 0 bases, with 9 bases between them. The CDR3 spells CASVGPSTDTQYF. CDR3 in DNA: TGTGCCAGCGTGGGTCCCAGCACAGATACGCAGTATTTT.

J is TRBJ1-2 and V is TRBV5-5; TRBD1 matches 9 bases. Trimming at V came to 5 bases and at J to 5 bases, leaving 7 bases not matched to a gene. The CDR3 is 14 amino acids. Germline V gene lookup returns CDR1 SGHKS and CDR2 YYEKEE (reference sequence). CDR3 in amino acids: CASRQAGTGYGYTF. CDR3 nucleotide sequence: TGTGCCAGCAGGCAAGCCGGGACAGGGTATGGCTACACCTTC. Full variable domain (outside the CDR3, taken from reference TRBV5-5 and TRBJ1-2): DAGVTQSPTHLIKTRGQQVTLRCSPISGHKSVSWYQQVLGQGPQFIFQYYEKEERGRGNFPDRFSARQFPNYSSELNVNALLLGDSALYLCASRQAGTGYGYTFGSGTRLTVV.

This clone was counted a single time. The chain is built from TRBV5-5 and TRBJ2-2; a weak D match, TRBD1 (6 bases). This CDR3 is built from 16 residues. The V end lost 4 bases, the J end lost 4 bases, and 17 bases lay between the germline ends. Germline V CDR1 and CDR2: SGHKS, YYEKEE (reference sequence). In DNA, the CDR3 is TGTGCCAGCAGCCCACCCAGGGGCGCGATCACCGGGGAGCTGTTTTTT. Amino acids: CASSPPRGAITGELFF.

V usage is TRBV2 and J usage is TRBJ1-2; no clear D gene. The germline gives CDR1 SNHLY, CDR2 FYNNEI. The CDR3 is 16 amino acids. V was shortened by 5 bases and J by 1 base, with 17 bases between the two germline ends. The CDR3 spells CASSSTRGGINYGYTF. The CDR3 coding sequence is TGTGCCAGCAGTAGTACACGGGGAGGCATTAACTATGGCTACACCTTC.

This chain connects TRBV30 to TRBJ2-2; D ambiguous. The germline gives CDR1 GTSNPN, CDR2 SVGIG (reference sequence). V lost 4 bases and J lost 0, with 6 bases in between. The CDR3 is made up of 13 amino acids. The CDR3, as DNA: TGTGCCTGGACTGAGGCGAACACCGGGGAGCTGTTTTTT. Protein sequence: CAWTEANTGELFF.

The rearrangement links TRBV5-5 to TRBJ2-7; D tentatively fits TRBD1 or TRBD2 (5 bases each). The CDR3 loop spans 14 amino acids. Germline CDR1 SGHKS, CDR2 YYEKEE (reference sequence). V shed 0 bases and J shed 6 bases, with 13 bases lying between them. The CDR3 reads CASSLVGEGAEQYF. The CDR3 DNA is TGTGCCAGCAGCTTGGTGGGGGAAGGTGCCGAGCAGTACTTC.

The chain employs TRBV5-4 and TRBJ1-5; D not resolved. The CDR3 sequence is 15 residues long. Trimming stripped 0 bases from V and 0 bases from J, with 7 bases between. Germline V lookup: CDR1 SGHNT, CDR2 YYREEE (reference sequence). Here the CDR3 reads CASSLEPHSNQPQHF. CDR3 bases: TGTGCCAGCAGCTTGGAACCTCATAGCAATCAGCCCCAGCATTTT. The variable domain in full, completed from reference TRBV5-4 and TRBJ1-5, reads ETGVTQSPTHLIKTRGQQVTLRCSSQSGHNTVSWYQQALGQGPQFIFQYYREEENGRGNFPPRFSGLQFPNYSSELNVNALELDDSALYLCASSLEPHSNQPQHFGDGTRLSIL.

J is TRBJ2-1 and V is TRBV11-2; 10 positions agree with TRBD1. This CDR3 is built from 16 residues. In germline, CDR1 is SGHAT, CDR2 FQNNGV. Trimming took 6 bases from V and 6 from J; bases not matched to a gene: 11. CDR3 sequence reads: CASRFWGTGVGNEQFF. As DNA, the CDR3 is TGTGCCAGCAGATTCTGGGGGACAGGGGTAGGCAATGAGCAGTTCTTC.

J is TRBJ2-7 and V is TRBV7-6, with 12 bases identical to TRBD2. The germline V gene encodes CDR1 SGHVS and CDR2 FNYEAQ. The CDR3 runs 15 residues. V shed 5 bases and J 4 bases; nucleotides not matched to a gene: 6. CDR3 in amino acids: CASSKSSGGVYEQYF. The CDR3 nucleotides read TGTGCCAGCAGCAAGTCTAGCGGGGGGGTATACGAGCAGTACTTC.

The chain joins TRBV24-1 to TRBJ2-1, with D maybe TRBD1 (6 bases). Trimming stripped 9 bases from V and 6 bases from J, with 11 bases between. The CDR3 covers 12 residues. CDR1 and CDR2 from the germline V gene are KGHDR and SFDVKD. The CDR3 sequence is CATEGDANEQFF. In DNA form, the CDR3 reads TGTGCCACCGAGGGGGACGCCAATGAGCAGTTCTTC.

The gene calls are TRBV19 and TRBJ1-2, with D maybe TRBD1 (5 bases). The germline V and J ends were trimmed by 2 bases and 6 bases, with 10 bases remaining between them. CDR1 is LNHDA and CDR2 is SQIVND in the germline V gene (reference sequence). This CDR3 has 13 amino acids. CDR3 nucleotide sequence: TGTGCCAGTAGTATATCACGGGGGAATGGCTACACCTTC. This translates into CASSISRGNGYTF. The whole variable domain, remainder taken from reference TRBV19 and TRBJ1-2, is DGGITQSPKYLFRKEGQNVTLSCEQNLNHDAMYWYRQDPGQGLRLIYYSQIVNDFQKGDIAEGYSVSREKKESFPLTVTSAQKNPTAFYLCASSISRGNGYTFGSGTRLTVV.

The chain recombines TRBV11-2 with TRBJ2-4; tentative D call: TRBD2 (6 bases). The germline V gene encodes CDR1 SGHAT and CDR2 FQNNGV. This CDR3 contains 18 residues. V lost 3 bases to trimming and J lost 0 bases, with 18 bases between them. CDR3 residues: CASSFRDFLGVAKNIQYF. CDR3 DNA sequence: TGTGCCAGCAGCTTTAGGGACTTCCTTGGGGTAGCCAAAAACATTCAGTACTTC.

This clone was counted a few times. The rearrangement uses TRBV5-4 and TRBJ2-2; the match to TRBD1 covers 7 bases. CDR3 size: 15 residues. Trimming at V came to 4 bases and at J to 5 bases, leaving 8 bases not matched to a gene. Germline loops: CDR1 SGHNT, CDR2 YYREEE (reference sequence). CDR3 DNA: TGTGCCAGCAGCCCGGAGAGGGGGCCGACCGGGGAGCTGTTTTTT. This sequence encodes CASSPERGPTGELFF.

CDR3 sequence reads: CASSERTIYEQYF. The DNA for the CDR3 is TGTGCCAGCAGTGAAAGGACTATCTACGAGCAGTACTTC. This chain uses TRBV2 with TRBJ2-7, with D possibly TRBD2 on 6 matching bases. Per the germline V gene, CDR1 is SNHLY and CDR2 is FYNNEI. The CDR3 sequence is 13 residues long. Trimming stripped 2 bases from V and 3 bases from J, with 8 bases between.

The rearrangement links TRBV24-1 to TRBJ1-2; D remains unclear. The CDR3 runs to 16 residues. Germline-derived CDR1 and CDR2 are KGHDR and SFDVKD. V dropped 2 bases and J dropped 1 base, with 13 bases sitting between them. The CDR3 is CATSDYRGIHNYGYTF. As DNA, the CDR3 is TGTGCCACCAGTGATTATCGAGGTATCCATAACTATGGCTACACCTTC.

This chain connects TRBV5-4 to TRBJ1-2; D possibly corresponds to TRBD1 (5 bases). This CDR3 spans 15 amino acids. V lost 4 bases and J lost 2, with 15 bases in between. Germline CDR1 and CDR2: SGHNT and YYREEE (reference sequence). CDR3 DNA sequence: TGTGCCAGCAGCAGACTTCAGGGTTCAAACTATGGCTACACCTTC. This translates into CASSRLQGSNYGYTF.

This chain links TRBV18 with TRBJ2-1; 8 bases line up with TRBD1. Germline V gives CDR1 KGHSH, CDR2 LQKENI. The CDR3 is made up of 17 amino acids. With V trimmed by 3 bases and J by 7 bases, 14 bases remained unmatched. The chain's CDR3 is CASSPETGAYSGNEQFF. CDR3 coding DNA: TGTGCCAGCTCACCCGAGACAGGGGCGTATTCTGGAAATGAGCAGTTCTTC.